This TCR beta chain was documented in a study of T-cell memory formation after mild COVID-19. Across the whole study: In these data, TCR clusters were largely donor specific. Notes on the study in general: Contracting CD4+ clones sat mainly in CM and EM; CD8+ in EMRA.

TCRdb re-analysed the 5' RACE reads in MiXCR, keeping a single row per CDR3 protein. The table includes approximately 110,000 distinct CDR3 sequences, about a fifth detected once. The germline V and J ends were trimmed by 4 bases and 2 bases, with 13 bases remaining between them. The CDR3 has 15 amino acids. Germline values: CDR1 SGHDN, CDR2 FVKESK. This clonotype was seen a handful of times. Its specificity is not known. V is TRBV14 and J is TRBJ2-3; tentatively, D is TRBD2 (6 bases). This clonotype originated in a man aged 18 to 29 who had mild COVID-19 (a few samples of this study predate the infection). Cell type and time point are not known. Sequencing input: PBMCs or a T cell subset sorted from them (not recorded which). The CDR3 reads CASSRGDSYTDTQYF. The DNA of the CDR3 is TGTGCCAGCAGCCGGGGGGACTCTTACACAGATACGCAGTATTTT. Full variable domain (remainder filled in from reference TRBV14 and TRBJ2-3): EAGVTQFPSHSVIEKGQTVTLRCDPISGHDNLYWYRRVMGKEIKFLLHFVKESKQDESGMPNNRFLAERTGGTYSTLKVQPAELEDSGVYFCASSRGDSYTDTQYFGPGTRLTVL.